This is a list of T cell receptor beta chains from one sample in a study of blood T cell repertoires in COVID-19. Profiling relied on immunoSEQ multiplex PCR, and the TCRdb table lists in-frame clones only, not all of them. The sample carries roughly 200,000 clones, approximately 90% recorded once. The sample consisted of peripheral blood. The receptors come from a man aged 55-75 years with active or convalescent COVID-19. The CDR3 runs from the conserved cysteine through the conserved F or W. D genes are given only for firm matches. Only some rows state a clone size, as once, few, many or a class for expanded clones.

length,size,D,J,V,DNA,CDR3
13,.,TRBD1,TRBJ2-5,TRBV2,TGTGCCAGCAGCTGGACAGGCGGAGAGACCCAGTACTTC,CASSWTGGETQYF
13,.,.,TRBJ1-2,TRBV3-1/TRBV3-2,TGTGCCAGCAGCCAACTGGGAGTGGATGGCTACACCTTC,CASSQLGVDGYTF
14,.,.,TRBJ1-6,TRBV27,TGTGCCAGCAGTCTTAACCAGTTTAATTCACCCCTCCACTTT,CASSLNQFNSPLHF
16,.,TRBD2,TRBJ2-1,TRBV4-2,TGTGCCAGCAGCCAGGGAAGAGCGGGGGCACACAATGAGCAGTTCTTC,CASSQGRAGAHNEQFF
16,once,.,TRBJ1-6,TRBV6-5,TGTGCCAGCAGTTACGAGTGGAGGGAGGGTAATTCACCCCTCCACTTT,CASSYEWREGNSPLHF
13,.,.,TRBJ2-5,TRBV11-2,TGTGCCAGCCATTTGAGGGAGTCCGAGACCCAGTACTTC,CASHLRESETQYF
18,few,.,TRBJ1-6,TRBV14,TGTGCCAGCAGCCAGGGATTACCGGGACTCTTAATGCAATCACCCCTCCACTTT,CASSQGLPGLLMQSPLHF
14,.,.,TRBJ1-4,TRBV5-6,TGTGCCAGCAGCTTGACCCTGGGAGATGAAAAACTGTTTTTT,CASSLTLGDEKLFF
15,.,.,TRBJ1-2,TRBV14,TGTGCCAGCAGCCAAGATCCGCAGATTTCCTATGGCTACACCTTC,CASSQDPQISYGYTF
17,.,TRBD2,TRBJ2-3,TRBV5-1,TGCGCCAGCAGCTTGGCAAAAGCGGGGGCTAGCACAGATACGCAGTATTTT,CASSLAKAGASTDTQYF
14,.,.,TRBJ1-6,TRBV5-4,TGTGCCAGCAGCTTGGTTGAGAAGAATTCACCCCTCCACTTT,CASSLVEKNSPLHF
15,.,.,TRBJ1-4,TRBV14,TGTGCCAGCAGCCAAGTCGGGGGGCGGAATGAAAAACTGTTTTTT,CASSQVGGRNEKLFF
13,few,.,TRBJ1-1,TRBV10-3,TGTGCCATCAGGGGACGACAGGACACTGAAGCTTTCTTT,CAIRGRQDTEAFF
14,.,TRBD2,TRBJ2-7,TRBV5-4,TGTGCCAGCAGCTTTAGCGGGGGGGCGTCCGAGCAGTACTTC,CASSFSGGASEQYF
15,few,.,TRBJ2-2,TRBV5-1,TGCGCCAGCAGCCCCCGGGACTCCCTAGGAGGGGAGCTGTTTTTT,CASSPRDSLGGELFF
17,.,.,TRBJ2-3,TRBV7-3,TGTGCCAGCAGCTGGGTGGGGGCCACCCGACGCACAGATACGCAGTATTTT,CASSWVGATRRTDTQYF
15,.,.,TRBJ2-7,TRBV6-6,TGTGCCAGCAGCTCCGACAGGCTCTCCGCCTACGAGCAGTACTTC,CASSSDRLSAYEQYF
16,.,.,TRBJ2-3,TRBV5-1,TGCGCCAGCAGCTTGGGAGGCGGGGCGTACACAGATACGCAGTATTTT,CASSLGGGAYTDTQYF
16,.,.,TRBJ1-5,TRBV7-9,TGTGCCAGCAGCTTAGCGTTAGACAGATCAAAGGAACCCCAGCATTTT,CASSLALDRSKEPQHF
15,once,.,TRBJ1-6,TRBV27,TGTGCCAGCAGGCAGGGTAGCCTGTATAATTCACCCCTCCACTTT,CASRQGSLYNSPLHF
15,.,.,TRBJ2-3,TRBV7-9,TGTGCCAGCAGCTTAGACCTAGCCGGCCCAGATACGCAGTATTTT,CASSLDLAGPDTQYF
16,.,TRBD1,TRBJ1-1,TRBV19,TGTGCCAGTAGCCGGACAGGGAGGTTCGGGAACACTGAAGCTTTCTTT,CASSRTGRFGNTEAFF
14,.,.,TRBJ1-6,TRBV10-3,TGTGCCACCCTCCCCCAGGGGACTAATTCACCCCTCCACTTT,CATLPQGTNSPLHF
19,.,.,TRBJ1-5,TRBV12-2,TGTGCAAGTCGCTCGGGGGGGACAGGGGACGTTTTTAGCAATCAGCCCCAGCATTTT,CASRSGGTGDVFSNQPQHF
17,.,TRBD2,TRBJ2-3,TRBV7-9,TGTGCCAGCAGCTTAGCGTTAACTAGCGGCAGCACAGATACGCAGTATTTT,CASSLALTSGSTDTQYF
16,.,TRBD1,TRBJ1-1,TRBV19,TGTGCCAGTAGTATCGCCCCCGGGACAGTGCACACTGAAGCTTTCTTT,CASSIAPGTVHTEAFF
15,.,TRBD1,TRBJ1-1,TRBV5-5,TGTGCCAGCAGCTTGTTTGCAGGGGGCTTAACTGAAGCTTTCTTT,CASSLFAGGLTEAFF
15,.,TRBD1,TRBJ2-1,TRBV5-1,TGCGCCAGCAGCAACGGACAGGGCCCGTACAATGAGCAGTTCTTC,CASSNGQGPYNEQFF
14,.,.,TRBJ1-6,TRBV7-3,TGTGCCAGCAGCTTACAGGGTGGGAATTCACCCCTCCACTTT,CASSLQGGNSPLHF
12,.,.,TRBJ2-7,TRBV2,TGTGCCAGCCTCAGGGGCTCTTACGAGCAGTACTTC,CASLRGSYEQYF
15,.,TRBD1,TRBJ1-6,TRBV19,TGTGCCAGTAGGCCCCGGGACAGGCAATATTCACCCCTCCACTTT,CASRPRDRQYSPLHF
16,.,TRBD1,TRBJ2-7,TRBV5-5,TGTGCCAGCAGAACAGGGGGACAGGGGATCTCCTACGAGCAGTACTTC,CASRTGGQGISYEQYF
23,.,.,TRBJ2-5,TRBV27,TGTGCCAGCAGTTTTCAATGGCCGGTGGGGCGGTCGTTTATAGCGGACGAACAAGAGACCCAGTACTTC,CASSFQWPVGRSFIADEQETQYF
13,.,TRBD2,TRBJ2-4,TRBV23-1,TGCGCCAGGGGAGGACTAGTCGGAAACATTCAGTACTTC,CARGGLVGNIQYF
15,once,.,TRBJ2-6,TRBV18,TGTGCCAGCTCACCTGAGAACTCTGGGGCCAACGTCCTGACTTTC,CASSPENSGANVLTF
15,.,TRBD2,TRBJ2-7,TRBV5-6,TGTGCCAGCAGCACCCAGCGGGGGGGCATCTACGAGCAGTACTTC,CASSTQRGGIYEQYF
18,.,TRBD2,TRBJ2-3,TRBV4-2,TGTGCCAGCGCGGCAAGCGGGGGGCCGACCACCTCAGGGGATACGCAGTATTTT,CASAASGGPTTSGDTQYF
15,once,TRBD1,TRBJ2-5,TRBV5-5,TGTGCCAGCAGCCATCCCGGGACAGGGAAAGAGACCCAGTACTTC,CASSHPGTGKETQYF
14,.,TRBD1,TRBJ2-5,TRBV5-4,TGTGCCAGCAGATCGACAGGGGGGGGTAACACCCAGTACTTC,CASRSTGGGNTQYF
16,.,TRBD1,TRBJ1-2,TRBV18,TGTGCCAGCTCACCACAGACAGGGTGGAACTCCTATGGCTACACCTTC,CASSPQTGWNSYGYTF